Given below is one TCR beta chain in context. The target antigen is unknown. The CDR3 is 16 residues long. The germline CDR1 and CDR2 sequences are MGHRA and YSYEKL. With 0 bases removed from V and 2 bases from J, the gap between germline ends came to 11 bases. The data originate from a study of memory CD4+ T cells and cytomegalovirus serostatus. Per the study methods: After removing out-of-frame reads, under 2.5 million distinct TCRbeta sequences remained. TCRdb's copy holds only in-frame clones and misses some; the assay was immunoSEQ multiplex PCR. The DNA gave D and trimming, while V, J and clone size come from that table. Of about 59,000 clones listed, about 81% were seen once; the top ten hold roughly 1%. Notes on the study in general: Suggested: most of the CMV-linked TCR signature lies in CD4+ memory cells.

The sort gate was single viable CD3+CD4+CD8-CD45RO+ cells for memory CD4+ T cells. After thawing, CD4+ T cells were positively selected. The rearrangement links TRBV4-1 to TRBJ1-5; D is possibly TRBD1 (6 bases). Sample: memory CD4+ T cells from blood. The origin of this receptor is an adult in good health and CMV-seronegative. The DNA of the CDR3 is TGCGCCAGCAGCCAAGACGGTCAGGGGCGCAATCAGCCCCAGCATTTT. It specifies CASSQDGQGRNQPQHF.